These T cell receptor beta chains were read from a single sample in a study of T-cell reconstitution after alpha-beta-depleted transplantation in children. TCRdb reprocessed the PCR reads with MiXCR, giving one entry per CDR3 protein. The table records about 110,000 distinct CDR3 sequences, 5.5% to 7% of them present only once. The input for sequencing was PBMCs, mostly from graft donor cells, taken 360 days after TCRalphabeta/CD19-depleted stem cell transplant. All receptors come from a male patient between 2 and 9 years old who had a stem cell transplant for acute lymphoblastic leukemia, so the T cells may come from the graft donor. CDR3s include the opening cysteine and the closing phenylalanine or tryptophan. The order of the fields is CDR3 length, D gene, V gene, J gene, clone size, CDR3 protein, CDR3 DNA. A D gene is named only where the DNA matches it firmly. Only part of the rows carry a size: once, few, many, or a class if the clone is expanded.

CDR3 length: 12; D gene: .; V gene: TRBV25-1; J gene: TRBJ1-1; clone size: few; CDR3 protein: CASTPTKTEAFF; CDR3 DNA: TGTGCCAGCACCCCGACGAAAACTGAAGCTTTCTTT
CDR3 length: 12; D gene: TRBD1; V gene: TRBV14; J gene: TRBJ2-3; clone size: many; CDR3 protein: CASSQWDRARYF; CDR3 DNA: TGTGCCAGCAGCCAATGGGACAGGGCACGGTATTTT
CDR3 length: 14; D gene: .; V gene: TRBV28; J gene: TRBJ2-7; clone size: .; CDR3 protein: CASSFDRRRHEQYF; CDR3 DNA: TGTGCCAGCAGTTTCGACAGGAGAAGGCACGAGCAGTACTTC
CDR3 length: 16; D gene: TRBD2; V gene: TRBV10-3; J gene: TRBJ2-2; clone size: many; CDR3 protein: CAISEMGGGPPGELFF; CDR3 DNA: TGTGCCATCAGTGAGATGGGCGGGGGGCCCCCAGGGGAGCTGTTTTTT
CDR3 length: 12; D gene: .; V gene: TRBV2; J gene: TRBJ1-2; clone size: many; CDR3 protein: CASLDRLTGYTF; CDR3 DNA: TGTGCCAGCCTAGACAGACTGACTGGCTACACCTTC
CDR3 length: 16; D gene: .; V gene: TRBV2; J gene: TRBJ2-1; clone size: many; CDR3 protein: CASRVATGRAYNEQFF; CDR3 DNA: TGTGCCAGCAGGGTAGCTACAGGGAGGGCCTACAATGAGCAGTTCTTC
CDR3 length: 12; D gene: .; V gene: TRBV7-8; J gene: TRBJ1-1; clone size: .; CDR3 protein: CASRWLNTEAFF; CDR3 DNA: TGTGCCAGCAGATGGCTGAACACTGAAGCTTTCTTT
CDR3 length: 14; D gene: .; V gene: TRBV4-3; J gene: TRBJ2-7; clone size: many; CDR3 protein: CASSQDRRPYEQYF; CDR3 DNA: TGCGCCAGCAGCCAAGATCGCCGGCCCTACGAGCAGTACTTC
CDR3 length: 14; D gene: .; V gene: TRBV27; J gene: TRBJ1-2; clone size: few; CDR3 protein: CASTLAGGEGGYTF; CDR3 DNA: TGTGCCAGCACCCTGGCGGGGGGAGAGGGTGGCTACACCTTC
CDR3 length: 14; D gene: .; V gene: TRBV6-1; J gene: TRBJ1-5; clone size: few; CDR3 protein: CASSAGWGYQPQHF; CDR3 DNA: TGTGCCAGCAGTGCCGGGTGGGGGTATCAGCCCCAGCATTTT
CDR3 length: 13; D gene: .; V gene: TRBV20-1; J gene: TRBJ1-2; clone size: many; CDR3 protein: CSARRTDPYGYTF; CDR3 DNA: TGCAGTGCCCGTCGGACGGACCCTTATGGCTACACCTTC
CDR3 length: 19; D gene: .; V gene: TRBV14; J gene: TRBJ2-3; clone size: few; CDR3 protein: CASSQNGDSAGIGTDTQYF; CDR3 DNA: TGTGCCAGCAGCCAGAATGGGGACAGTGCGGGAATAGGCACAGATACGCAGTATTTT
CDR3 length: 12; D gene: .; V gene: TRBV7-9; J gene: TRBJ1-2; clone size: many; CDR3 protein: CASSLGGHGYTF; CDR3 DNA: TGTGCCAGCAGCTTAGGAGGCCATGGCTACACCTTC
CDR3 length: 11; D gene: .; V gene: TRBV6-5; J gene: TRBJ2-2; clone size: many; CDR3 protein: CASSFGIELFF; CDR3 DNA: TGTGCCAGCAGCTTTGGGATAGAGCTGTTTTTT
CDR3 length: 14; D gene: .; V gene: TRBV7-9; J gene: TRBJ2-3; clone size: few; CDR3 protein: CASSWGRSGDTQYF; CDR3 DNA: TGTGCCAGCAGCTGGGGACGGTCGGGGGATACGCAGTATTTT
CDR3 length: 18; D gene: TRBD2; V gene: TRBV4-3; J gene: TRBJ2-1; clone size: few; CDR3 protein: CASSQDLLLAGGFNEQFF; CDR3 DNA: TGCGCCAGCAGCCAAGATCTTCTCCTAGCGGGAGGGTTTAATGAGCAGTTCTTC
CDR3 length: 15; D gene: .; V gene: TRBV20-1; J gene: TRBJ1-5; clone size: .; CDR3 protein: CSARVRRGGTQPQHF; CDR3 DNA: TGCAGTGCTAGGGTCCGGCGGGGGGGTACTCAGCCCCAGCATTTT
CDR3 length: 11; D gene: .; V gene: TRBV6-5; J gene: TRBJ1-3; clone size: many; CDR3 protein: CASTWRNTIYF; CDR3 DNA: TGTGCCAGCACCTGGAGAAACACCATATATTTT
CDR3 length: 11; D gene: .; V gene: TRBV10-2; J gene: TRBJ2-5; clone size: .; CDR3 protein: CASSERQTQYF; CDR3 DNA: TGCGCCAGCAGTGAGAGACAGACCCAGTACTTC
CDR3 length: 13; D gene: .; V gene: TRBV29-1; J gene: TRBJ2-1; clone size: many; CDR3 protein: CSVQVGGRDEQFF; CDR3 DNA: TGCAGCGTTCAGGTCGGGGGTAGGGATGAGCAGTTCTTC
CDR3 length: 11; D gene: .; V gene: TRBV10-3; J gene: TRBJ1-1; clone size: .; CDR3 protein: CAIRGGTEAFF; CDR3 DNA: TGTGCCATCAGAGGGGGGACTGAAGCTTTCTTT
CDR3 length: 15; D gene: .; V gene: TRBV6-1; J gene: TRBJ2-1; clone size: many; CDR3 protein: CASRVDQGSYNEQFF; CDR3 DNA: TGTGCCAGCAGAGTGGACCAGGGGTCCTACAATGAGCAGTTCTTC
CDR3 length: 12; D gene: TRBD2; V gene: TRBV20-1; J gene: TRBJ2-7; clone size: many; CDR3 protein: CSARVSGREQYF; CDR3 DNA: TGCAGTGCTAGAGTAAGCGGGAGGGAGCAGTACTTC
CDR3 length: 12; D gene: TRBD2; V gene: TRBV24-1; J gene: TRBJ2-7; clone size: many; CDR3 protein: CATSRGGHEQYF; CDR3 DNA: TGTGCCACCAGCCGGGGGGGCCACGAGCAGTACTTC
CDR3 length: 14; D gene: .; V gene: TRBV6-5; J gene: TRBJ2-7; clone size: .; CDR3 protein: CASGSLAYSYEQYF; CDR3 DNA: TGTGCCAGCGGTTCGCTAGCCTACTCCTACGAGCAGTACTTC
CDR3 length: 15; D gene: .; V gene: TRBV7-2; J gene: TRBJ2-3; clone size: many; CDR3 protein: CASSLVGGTTDTQYF; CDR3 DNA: TGTGCCAGCAGCTTAGTCGGCGGCACCACAGATACGCAGTATTTT
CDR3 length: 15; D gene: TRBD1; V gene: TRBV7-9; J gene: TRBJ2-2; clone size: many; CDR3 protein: CASSLQGAYTGELFF; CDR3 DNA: TGTGCCAGCAGCTTACAGGGGGCGTACACCGGGGAGCTGTTTTTT
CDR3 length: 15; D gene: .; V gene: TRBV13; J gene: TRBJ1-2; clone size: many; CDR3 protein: CASSLGATANYGYTF; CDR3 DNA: TGTGCCAGCAGCTTAGGGGCAACCGCTAACTATGGCTACACCTTC
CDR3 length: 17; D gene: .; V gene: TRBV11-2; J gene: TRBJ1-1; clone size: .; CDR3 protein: CASSLDSRAGWYTEAFF; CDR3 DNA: TGTGCCAGCAGCTTAGATTCGAGAGCGGGTTGGTACACTGAAGCTTTCTTT
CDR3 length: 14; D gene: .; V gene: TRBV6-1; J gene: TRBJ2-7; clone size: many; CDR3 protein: CASKLGGFSYEQYF; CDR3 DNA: TGTGCCAGCAAACTCGGAGGTTTCTCCTACGAGCAGTACTTC
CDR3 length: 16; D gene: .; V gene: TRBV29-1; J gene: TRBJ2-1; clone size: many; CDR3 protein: CSVEGGETLSYNEQFF; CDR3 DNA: TGCAGCGTTGAAGGCGGGGAGACCCTCTCCTACAATGAGCAGTTCTTC
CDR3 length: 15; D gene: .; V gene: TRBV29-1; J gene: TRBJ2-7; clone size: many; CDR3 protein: CSVEGEVGKSYEQYF; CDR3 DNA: TGCAGCGTTGAAGGGGAGGTAGGGAAATCCTACGAGCAGTACTTC
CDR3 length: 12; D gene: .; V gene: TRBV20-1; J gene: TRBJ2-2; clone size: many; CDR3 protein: CSAKRRTGELFF; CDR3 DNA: TGCAGTGCTAAGCGTCGTACCGGGGAGCTGTTTTTT
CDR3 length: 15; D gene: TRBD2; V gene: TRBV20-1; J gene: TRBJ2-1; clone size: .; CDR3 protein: CSASGLAGGLNEQFF; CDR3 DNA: TGCAGTGCTAGTGGACTAGCGGGAGGGTTGAATGAGCAGTTCTTC
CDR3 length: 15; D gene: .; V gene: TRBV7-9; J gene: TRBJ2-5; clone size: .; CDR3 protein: CASSAPLATRETQYF; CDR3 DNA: TGTGCCAGCAGCGCGCCTCTAGCGACCCGGGAGACCCAGTACTTC
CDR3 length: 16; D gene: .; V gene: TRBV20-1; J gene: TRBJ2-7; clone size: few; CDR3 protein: CSARGWRGELPYEQYF; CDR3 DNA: TGCAGTGCTAGAGGGTGGAGGGGGGAACTCCCCTACGAGCAGTACTTC
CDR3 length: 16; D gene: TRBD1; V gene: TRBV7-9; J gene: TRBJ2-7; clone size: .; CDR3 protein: CASSFPWGQGFGEQYF; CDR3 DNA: TGTGCCAGCAGCTTCCCCTGGGGACAGGGGTTTGGCGAGCAGTACTTC
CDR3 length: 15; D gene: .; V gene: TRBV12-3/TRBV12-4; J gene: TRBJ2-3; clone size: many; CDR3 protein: CASSISPGRTDTQYF; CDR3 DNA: TGTGCCAGCAGCATCTCACCGGGGAGGACAGATACGCAGTATTTT
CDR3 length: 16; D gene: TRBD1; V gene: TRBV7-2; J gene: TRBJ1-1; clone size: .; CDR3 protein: CASSIIFGGQGFRAFF; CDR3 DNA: TGTGCCAGCAGTATCATTTTTGGGGGACAGGGATTTCGAGCTTTCTTT
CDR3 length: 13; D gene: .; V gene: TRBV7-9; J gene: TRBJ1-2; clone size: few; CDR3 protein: CASSSLRVSGYTF; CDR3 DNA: TGTGCCAGCAGCTCCTTAAGGGTGAGCGGCTACACCTTC
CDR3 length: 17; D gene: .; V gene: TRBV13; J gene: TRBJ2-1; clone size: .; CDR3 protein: CASSLGEEMGSYNEQFF; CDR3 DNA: TGTGCCAGCAGCTTAGGGGAAGAAATGGGCTCCTACAATGAGCAGTTCTTC
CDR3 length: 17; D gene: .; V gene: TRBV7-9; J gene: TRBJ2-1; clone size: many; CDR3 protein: CASSSEPRDRNRDSPFF; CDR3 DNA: TGTGCCAGCAGCTCAGAGCCCCGGGACCGAAACCGGGACTCGCCGTTCTTC